These 28 T cell receptor beta chains came from one sample sequenced in a study of blood T cells in healthy people across ages (dated by TCRdb to between 2014 and 2017). Libraries were built with 5' RACE. The sample was run on an Illumina HiSeq 2500. The second PCR ran for roughly 7 to 11 cycles and used a J-beta primer mix along with a sample-barcoded 5' primer. The public sequencing data were trimmed at Q25 with fastp and processed into clonotypes with MiXCR by TCRdb, which kept only in-frame beta chains. Rows with a matching CDR3 protein are joined into one entry that keeps the most common DNA and genes. This sample is represented by around 1.7 million distinct CDR3 sequences; approximately 28% of them were singletons. The top ten constitute more than 6% of the sample. Material: blood. The receptors stem from a woman aged 25 to 39 in good health.

This clonotype was counted many times. The V and J genes are TRBV19 and TRBJ2-1, with a possible D match to TRBD2 (6 bases). V was shortened by 9 bases and J by 1 base, with 16 bases between the two germline ends. CDR3 length: 15 residues. CDR1 and CDR2 from the germline V gene are LNHDA and SQIVND (reference sequence). The CDR3 is CASSLGTGSYNEQFF. The CDR3 DNA reads as TGTGCCAGCAGCTTAGGGACTGGATCCTACAATGAGCAGTTCTTC.

As to this clonotype: This clone may be a read error of a much larger clone one base away. This rearrangement joins TRBV24-1 to TRBJ1-2, with 10 bases identical to TRBD1. CDR3 length: 15 amino acids. The V gene's germline CDR1 is KGHDR and CDR2 SFDVKD. CDR3 residues: CAASDRTGGPYGYTF. CDR3 bases: TGTGCCGCCAGTGACCGGACAGGGGGTCCCTATGGCTACACCTTC.

This clonotype showed up just a few times. The chain uses TRBV10-3 and TRBJ1-5; D is ambiguous. In germline, CDR1 is ENHRY, CDR2 SYGVKD. This CDR3 is 15 amino acids long. Trimming removed 4 bases from V and 1 base from J, with 11 bases in between. DNA for the CDR3: TGTGCCATCAGTGCAACGGGATCGAGCAATCAGCCCCAGCATTTT. Translated, it gives CAISATGSSNQPQHF.

This clonotype was detected a few times. This sequence joins TRBV2 and TRBJ2-5; D perhaps matches TRBD1 (6 bases). The germline V gene has CDR1 SNHLY and CDR2 FYNNEI. The CDR3 contains 11 residues. V was shortened by 6 bases and J by 9 bases, with 11 bases between the two germline ends. This chain's CDR3 is CASSPGTPQYF. DNA for the CDR3: TGTGCCAGCAGCCCGGGGACACCCCAGTACTTC.

J is TRBJ1-1 and V is TRBV29-1; possibly TRBD1 for D (5 bases). V dropped 6 bases and J dropped 6 bases, with 14 bases sitting between them. There are 12 residues in the CDR3. CDR1 is SQVTM and CDR2 is ANQGSEA in the germline V gene. CDR3 in amino acids: CSVVPGEPEAFF. Here the CDR3 DNA reads TGCAGCGTCGTACCGGGGGAGCCTGAAGCTTTCTTT. Looking up the rest from reference TRBV29-1 and TRBJ1-1 gives the full variable domain: SAVISQKPSRDICQRGTSLTIQCQVDSQVTMMFWYRQQPGQSLTLIATANQGSEATYESGFVIDKFPISRPNLTFSTLTVSNMSPEDSSIYLCSVVPGEPEAFFGQGTRLTVV.

As for this clonotype: This likely reflects a read error, since a far larger clone is one base away. The chain is built from TRBV20-1 and TRBJ2-3; D perhaps matches TRBD1 (6 bases). The end of the DNA aligns better with TRBJ1-5, so the J call may be wrong. Germline CDR1 reads DFQATT; CDR2 reads SNEGSKA (reference sequence). This CDR3 is 14 amino acids long. In nucleotides, the CDR3 is TGCAGTGCCCCGGGGGGCGCTAGCACAGATACGCAGCATTTT. As protein: CSAPGGASTDTQHF.

There are many counts of this clonotype. The chain joins TRBV3-1 to TRBJ2-1; D gene uncertain. CDR1 LGHDT and CDR2 YNNKEL come from the germline V gene (reference sequence). The germline V and J ends were trimmed by 0 bases and 7 bases, with 7 bases remaining between them. This CDR3 is 13 amino acids long. The CDR3 DNA is TGTGCCAGCAGCCAAGATCCTTATAATGAGCAGTTCTTC. It translates to CASSQDPYNEQFF.

About this clonotype: A single base separates this from a much larger clone, so it may be a read error. V usage is TRBV6-5 and J usage is TRBJ1-2; D gene uncertain. The CDR3 is made up of 15 amino acids. Germline CDR1 and CDR2: MNHEY and SVGAGI. V lost 5 bases, J lost 0 bases, and 13 bases lay in between. The CDR3 region has the DNA TGTGCCAGCAGTGTACGACGGACTACTAACTATGGCTACACCTTC. It yields the protein CASSVRRTTNYGYTF.

This clonotype was seen repeatedly, ten times or more. CDR3 protein: CASSNIVSSGANVLTF. Written as DNA, the CDR3 is TGTGCCAGCAGCAATATTGTCAGCTCTGGGGCCAACGTCCTGACTTTC. V gene TRBV7-9 combines with J gene TRBJ2-6; D is unresolved. The CDR3 covers 16 residues. Germline CDR1 and CDR2: SEHNR and FQNEAQ (reference sequence). Trimming took 5 bases from V and 0 from J, leaving 11 bases between them.

The rearrangement uses TRBV5-1 and TRBJ2-7, with 8 bases fitting TRBD1. Germline lookup yields CDR1 SGHRS and CDR2 YFSETQ. CDR3 length equals 14 residues. J gave up 7 bases and V 0 bases, and 6 bases lay outside the gene matches. The CDR3 DNA is TGCGCCAGCAGCTTGGCCACAGGGGGGTTGGAGCAGTACTTC. Protein: CASSLATGGLEQYF.

About this clonotype itself: This may be a read error, as it is one base from a much larger clone. The rearrangement joins TRBV6-2 or TRBV6-3 to TRBJ2-7, with 7 positions matching TRBD1. CDR3 length: 15 residues. Germline assignment: CDR1 MNHEY and CDR2 SVGEGT. The J segment lost 6 bases and the V segment lost 6 bases, leaving 14 bases of the junction unmatched. In nucleotides, the CDR3 is TGTGCCAGCAGCGCACCCGGACAGGCCCTCTGCGAGCAGTACTTC. Its protein product is CASSAPGQALCEQYF.

The gene calls are TRBV29-1 and TRBJ2-1; 7 positions match TRBD2. This CDR3 comprises 13 residues. With V trimmed by 4 bases and J by 5 bases, 5 bases remained unmatched. CDR1 SQVTM and CDR2 ANQGSEA come from the germline V gene. Here the CDR3 DNA reads TGCAGCGTTGGAGGGAGGGCCAACAATGAGCAGTTCTTC. Translating it yields CSVGGRANNEQFF.

This clonotype was recorded at least ten times. The germline gene is not matched at one end of the junction; a read error may be the cause. This chain uses TRBV28 with TRBJ1-5; 7 bases fit TRBD1. The CDR3 extends over 13 amino acids. Germline values: CDR1 MDHEN, CDR2 SYDVKM. The CDR3 nucleotides read TGTGCCAGCAGCTTATCAGGGGGGCAGCCCCAGCATTTT. Protein sequence: CASSLSGGQPQHF.

This clonotype came up many times. This chain uses TRBV18 with TRBJ2-7, with 10 bases identical to TRBD1. The junction had 7 bases not matched to a gene; V was cut back by 6 bases and J by 2 bases. This CDR3 spans 15 amino acids. CDR1 and CDR2 (germline): KGHSH, LQKENI. The CDR3 here is CASSPGQGDPYEQYF. CDR3 bases: TGTGCCAGCTCCCCTGGACAGGGGGATCCCTACGAGCAGTACTTC.

The V gene is TRBV12-3 or TRBV12-4, the J gene TRBJ1-5; D is undetermined. The CDR3 totals 12 residues. Trimming removed 5 bases at V and 6 bases at J, with 8 bases between. The CDR3 loop reads CASSPNAQPQHF. As DNA, the CDR3 is TGTGCCAGCAGTCCTAACGCTCAGCCCCAGCATTTT.

The rearrangement links TRBV5-1 to TRBJ2-1, with 8 bases lining up with TRBD2. The CDR3 covers 14 residues. Germline assignment: CDR1 SGHRS and CDR2 YFSETQ. Losses at the gene ends were 6 bases for V and 4 bases for J; bases not matched to a gene: 6. The CDR3 region has the DNA TGCGCCAGCAAGGAACTAGCGGAATACAATGAGCAGTTCTTC. Residues: CASKELAEYNEQFF.

The gene calls are TRBV14 and TRBJ2-7, with D perhaps TRBD2 (6 bases). The length of the CDR3 is 16 residues. Germline CDR1 reads SGHDN; CDR2 reads FVKESK. V shed 5 bases and J shed 3 bases, with 20 bases lying between them. The CDR3 DNA follows: TGTGCCAGCAGCGGGGCCGTGACTAGGGTAGGCTACGAGCAGTACTTC. It specifies CASSGAVTRVGYEQYF.

Comment on this clonotype: A much more abundant neighbour one base away suggests this may be a read error. The V call is TRBV29-1, the J call TRBJ2-3; 7 positions agree with TRBD2. The CDR3 has 13 residues. The trim removed 3 bases at V and 6 bases at J, leaving 6 bases unmatched. The germline V gene encodes CDR1 SQVTM and CDR2 ANQGSEA. CDR3 residues: CSVEAGARDTQYF. The DNA of the CDR3 is TGCAGCGTTGAGGCGGGAGCCCGGGATACGCAGTATTTT.

The gene calls are TRBV5-1 and TRBJ2-1; D uncertain. The CDR3 length is 13 residues. The germline gives CDR1 SGHRS, CDR2 YFSETQ. Trimming took off 0 bases at V and 10 bases at J, with 11 bases between the two ends. CDR3 DNA sequence: TGCGCCAGCAGCTTGGCCCCGGCAGAAGAGCAGTTCTTC. Translation: CASSLAPAEEQFF. The variable domain in full, completed from reference TRBV5-1 and TRBJ2-1, reads KAGVTQTPRYLIKTRGQQVTLSCSPISGHRSVSWYQQTPGQGLQFLFEYFSETQRNKGNFPGRFSGRQFSNSRSEMNVSTLELGDSALYLCASSLAPAEEQFFGPGTRLTVL.

This clonotype was counted ten times or more. V gene TRBV5-6 combines with J gene TRBJ2-1; 12 nucleotides align to TRBD2. The CDR3 covers 16 residues. Germline V gene data show CDR1 as SGHDT and CDR2 as YYEEEE. The V segment lost 0 bases and the J segment 5 bases; nucleotides outside the gene matches: 3. The CDR3, as DNA: TGTGCCAGCAGCTTGGTGACTAGCGGGGGCCACAATGAGCAGTTCTTC. This translates into CASSLVTSGGHNEQFF. Combining the CDR3 with reference TRBV5-6 and TRBJ2-1 gives the whole variable domain DAGVTQSPTHLIKTRGQQVTLRCSPKSGHDTVSWYQQALGQGPQFIFQYYEEEERQRGNFPDRFSGHQFPNYSSELNVNALLLGDSALYLCASSLVTSGGHNEQFFGPGTRLTVL.

Note on this clonotype: This may come from a read error, since a much larger clone is one base off. The chain links TRBV5-1 to TRBJ1-2; TRBD1 matches at 11 bases. V shed 4 bases and J 6 bases; nucleotides not matched to a gene: 5. The CDR3 has 14 residues. CDR1 is SGHRS, CDR2 YFSETQ, per germline. CDR3 bases: TGCGCCAGCAGCGCGGGACAGGGGGTTCATGGCTACACCTTC. Protein: CASSAGQGVHGYTF.

This rearrangement joins TRBV28 to TRBJ1-4; no firm D call. This CDR3 is built from 13 residues. The germline V and J ends were trimmed by 4 bases and 3 bases, with 6 bases remaining between them. The germline gives CDR1 MDHEN, CDR2 SYDVKM. As DNA, the CDR3 is TGTGCCAGCAGTTCCTGTCCTAATGAAAAACTGTTTTTT. Translated: CASSSCPNEKLFF.

The sample holds many counts of this clonotype. V is TRBV7-9 and J is TRBJ2-5; D not resolved. Trimming took off 2 bases at V and 7 bases at J, with 11 bases between the two ends. This CDR3 has 13 residues. CDR1 is SEHNR and CDR2 is FQNEAQ in the germline V gene (reference sequence). The CDR3 is CASSLSGERTQYF. For the CDR3, the DNA is TGTGCCAGCAGCTTATCGGGTGAACGGACCCAGTACTTC.

This clonotype was seen many times. The chain joins TRBV11-3 to TRBJ2-3; D not resolved. V lost 6 bases and J lost 0, with 10 bases in between. The CDR3 consists of 14 residues. CDR1 and CDR2 (germline): SGHNT, YENEEA. The CDR3 DNA sequence: TGTGCCAGCAGTTTGTCTCGTAGCACAGATACGCAGTATTTT. It codes for CASSLSRSTDTQYF.

Comments on this clonotype: A read error may be the cause here, since a much bigger clone is one base away. CDR3 nucleotide sequence: TGTGCCAGCAGCGAGACCCTGACAGGTCCGAGGACCCCCCACTTT. Protein sequence: CASSETLTGPRTPHF. This chain connects TRBV7-2 to TRBJ1-6, with D maybe TRBD1 (6 bases). Germline CDR1 is SGHTA and CDR2 is FQGNSA. V was cut by 5 bases and J by 18 bases, with 26 bases left in between. The CDR3 runs 15 residues.

In this sample, this clonotype turned up a few times. The chain recombines TRBV5-5 with TRBJ1-3; 7 bases are a match to TRBD1. V trimming: 5 bases; J trimming: 4 bases; junction bases outside the gene matches: 9. Germline-derived CDR1 and CDR2 are SGHKS and YYEKEE (reference sequence). CDR3 length: 15 amino acids. The CDR3 region is CASSFATGPGNTIYF. The CDR3 coding sequence is TGTGCCAGCAGTTTCGCGACAGGGCCAGGAAACACCATATATTTT.

The chain uses TRBV12-3 or TRBV12-4 and TRBJ1-1; the match to TRBD1 covers 7 bases. The CDR3 contains 15 residues. Unmatched junction bases numbered 8, after V lost 7 bases and J lost 0 bases. In nucleotides, the CDR3 is TGTGCCAGCACCCTGACAGGGCGAATGAACACTGAAGCTTTCTTT. This sequence encodes CASTLTGRMNTEAFF.

In this sample, this clonotype turned up a few times. The chain recombines TRBV20-1 with TRBJ1-2; D remains ambiguous. The CDR3 totals 16 residues. Between the trimmed V and J ends, which lost 0 bases and 4 bases, there was a span of 18 bases. CDR1 and CDR2 (germline): DFQATT, SNEGSKA (reference sequence). CDR3 amino acids: CSARDARGEYLYGYTF. DNA for the CDR3: TGCAGTGCTAGAGACGCCCGAGGAGAGTACCTCTATGGCTACACCTTC.